This T cell receptor beta chain is from a study of blood T cell repertoires in COVID-19. Germline V lookup: CDR1 ENHRY, CDR2 SYGVKD. V was clipped by 0 bases and J by 5 bases, with 14 bases between them. This CDR3 is built from 16 residues. Sequenced by immunoSEQ multiplex PCR; TCRdb stores in-frame clones only, minus some. The sample lists about 100,000 clones, 80% seen once, with 9.5% to 13% in the top ten. V and J are TRBV10-3 and TRBJ2-1; a weak D match, TRBD2 (6 bases). Sequences were obtained from peripheral blood. This TCR was recovered from a woman aged 70 to 79 with acute or convalescent COVID-19. CDR3 sequence: CAISESGTAYNNEQFF. DNA for the CDR3: TGTGCCATCAGTGAGTCAGGGACTGCCTATAACAATGAGCAGTTCTTC.